A single sample is the source of the 27 T cell receptor beta chains below, sequenced in a study of blood T cells in healthy people across ages. A second 7 to 11 cycle PCR used barcoded and J-beta primers. One entry per CDR3 protein, called by TCRdb with MiXCR from the 5' RACE reads. In the table there are some 1.4 million distinct CDR3 sequences, roughly 40% of which are singletons. Sequenced sample: blood. The source of these receptors is a woman between 18 and 29 years old in good health.

The CDR3 bases are TGTGCCAGCGGCAAAGCGCGGCCAGCCACCTACAATGAGCAGTTCTTC. This codes for CASGKARPATYNEQFF. The rearrangement uses TRBV21-1 and TRBJ2-1. TRBV21-1 is assigned pseudogene status. CDR3 length equals 16 residues.

The chain employs TRBV7-9 and TRBJ2-1, with TRBD2 as a possible D gene (6 bases). The J call may be incorrect, as the DNA end agrees better with TRBJ2-7. The CDR3 has 16 residues. Germline loops: CDR1 SEHNR, CDR2 FQNEAQ (reference sequence). In DNA form, the CDR3 reads TGTGCCAGCAGCTTAAATAGCGGAAGCTCCTACGATGAGCAGTACTTC. This gives the protein CASSLNSGSSYDEQYF.

This chain uses TRBV7-3 with TRBJ1-1; maybe TRBD1 (5 bases). Between the trimmed V and J ends, which lost 1 base and 8 bases, there was a span of 8 bases. Looked up from germline, CDR1 is SGHTA and CDR2 is FQGTGA. The CDR3 totals 12 residues. CDR3 nucleotides: TGTGCCAGCAGCTTAAGGGGCAGGGAAGCTTTCTTT. Protein sequence: CASSLRGREAFF.

The chain employs TRBV5-1 and TRBJ2-3; D is perhaps TRBD1 (6 bases). Germline CDR1 and CDR2: SGHRS and YFSETQ. The CDR3 is made up of 16 amino acids. The ends were cut back, 2 bases at V and 2 bases at J, with 15 bases in the middle. The CDR3 bases are TGCGCCAGCAGCTTCGGACAGCCCACGGCCACAGATACGCAGTATTTT. This gives the protein CASSFGQPTATDTQYF.

Only a few counts were recorded for this clonotype. The chain combines TRBV15 with TRBJ2-3; possible D gene TRBD2, 6 bases. CDR3 length equals 16 residues. CDR1 and CDR2 from the germline V gene are LNHNV and YYDKDF (reference sequence). V was trimmed by 0 bases and J by 4 bases, leaving 14 bases between them. CDR3 sequence reads: CATSRDGTSPADTQYF. The CDR3 DNA reads TGTGCCACCAGCAGAGATGGCACTAGCCCCGCAGATACGCAGTATTTT.

This sequence joins TRBV20-1 and TRBJ1-2; D remains unclear. This CDR3 spans 13 amino acids. The germline V and J ends were trimmed by 5 bases and 0 bases, with 10 bases remaining between them. Germline V gene lookup returns CDR1 DFQATT and CDR2 SNEGSKA (reference sequence). CDR3 nucleotide sequence: TGCAGTGCTGGTAGTCCAGCTAACTATGGCTACACCTTC. Its protein product is CSAGSPANYGYTF.

The chain has TRBV20-1 and TRBJ2-3; D remains ambiguous. Per germline, CDR1 DFQATT and CDR2 SNEGSKA (reference sequence). This CDR3 has 12 amino acids. V lost 7 bases to trimming and J lost 3 bases, with 11 bases between them. The CDR3 loop reads CSGWRSTDTQYF. Here the CDR3 DNA reads TGCAGTGGGTGGAGATCAACAGATACGCAGTATTTT.

The chain couples TRBV7-6 to TRBJ1-1, with D maybe TRBD1 (5 bases). CDR3 length equals 13 residues. Trimming took off 4 bases at V and 6 bases at J, with 12 bases between the two ends. The V gene's germline CDR1 is SGHVS and CDR2 FNYEAQ. The CDR3 DNA sequence: TGTGCCAGCAGCTCCCCAGGGCGACCTGAAGCTTTCTTT. It yields the protein CASSSPGRPEAFF.

The V call is TRBV12-3 or TRBV12-4, the J call TRBJ1-2; 7 bases are shared with TRBD1. Losses at the gene ends were 6 bases for V and 1 base for J; bases not matched to a gene: 8. The CDR3 is 15 amino acids. The CDR3 DNA follows: TGTGCCAGCAGGGCCGGGACAGTGCTTAACTATGGCTACACCTTC. Its protein is CASRAGTVLNYGYTF.

There are a few counts of this clonotype. This rearrangement joins TRBV7-2 to TRBJ2-1; D call uncertain. Trimming took off 6 bases at V and 5 bases at J, with 17 bases between the two ends. CDR3 length equals 15 residues. Germline loops: CDR1 SGHTA, CDR2 FQGNSA. The CDR3 DNA sequence: TGTGCCAGCAGGCGTCTACTTGCGAGACACAATGAGCAGTTCTTC. This translates into CASRRLLARHNEQFF.

CDR3 coding DNA: TGTGCCAGCAGCCCCGACAGAAACAATGAGCAGTTCTTC. It yields the protein CASSPDRNNEQFF. The chain joins TRBV7-2 to TRBJ2-1, with D possibly being TRBD1 (5 bases). The CDR3 runs to 13 residues. Between the trimmed V and J ends, which lost 5 bases and 5 bases, there was a span of 10 bases. Germline V gene lookup returns CDR1 SGHTA and CDR2 FQGNSA.

The V call is TRBV21-1, the J call TRBJ2-5; the table's D call, TRBD1, was not checked against the DNA. TRBV21-1 is reported as a pseudogene. This CDR3 has 16 amino acids. CDR3 nucleotides: TGTGCCAGCAGCAACCACGGACAGGGGCCCCTCGGGACCCAGTACTTC. This gives the protein CASSNHGQGPLGTQYF.

The chain joins TRBV4-1 to TRBJ1-6; D is perhaps TRBD1 (5 bases). The germline V gene has CDR1 MGHRA and CDR2 YSYEKL. V was clipped by 1 base and J by 0 bases, with 10 bases between them. The CDR3 is made up of 17 amino acids. Here the CDR3 DNA reads TGCGCCAGCAGCCAAGGCAGGGCCAACTCCTATAATTCACCCCTCCACTTT. This gives the protein CASSQGRANSYNSPLHF.

The chain employs TRBV12-3 or TRBV12-4 and TRBJ2-7; TRBD2 might be the D (7 bases). The V end was cut by 5 bases, the J end by 6 bases, with 17 bases between. There are 14 residues in the CDR3. CDR3 region: CASSAEGGGSEQYF. CDR3 nucleotide sequence: TGTGCCAGCAGTGCAGAGGGGGGGGGGAGCGAGCAGTACTTC.

V is TRBV28 and J is TRBJ1-1, with unresolved D. Germline V gives CDR1 MDHEN, CDR2 SYDVKM. CDR3 length: 14 amino acids. The V end was cut by 9 bases, the J end by 1 base, with 15 bases between. The CDR3 DNA reads as TGTGCCAGTCCCGGCGCAGGAGGGAACACTGAAGCTTTCTTT. It yields the protein CASPGAGGNTEAFF.

J is TRBJ2-1 and V is TRBV6-5, with 8 bases lining up with TRBD2. The CDR3 covers 15 residues. The J segment lost 0 bases and the V segment lost 7 bases, leaving 5 bases of the junction unmatched. The germline V gene has CDR1 MNHEY and CDR2 SVGAGI. DNA of the CDR3: TGTGCCAGCACCCGGGGGGGGGACTCCTACAATGAGCAGTTCTTC. It yields the protein CASTRGGDSYNEQFF.

The rearrangement uses TRBV6-5 and TRBJ2-7; D gene ambiguous. The CDR3 loop spans 14 amino acids. The V end lost 0 bases, the J end lost 12 bases, and 18 bases lay between the germline ends. Germline V gene data show CDR1 as MNHEY and CDR2 as SVGAGI. The chain's CDR3 is CASSYSPELGRPYF. The CDR3 nucleotides are TGTGCCAGCAGTTACTCACCTGAGCTAGGCAGGCCGTACTTC.

This chain uses TRBV6-5 with TRBJ2-7; D remains unclear. The V gene lost 2 bases and the J gene lost 0 bases, with 8 bases spanning the gap. This CDR3 has 14 amino acids. In germline, CDR1 is MNHEY, CDR2 SVGAGI. Written as DNA, the CDR3 is TGTGCCAGCAGTTACGCCGTAAGCTCCTACGAGCAGTACTTC. Translating it yields CASSYAVSSYEQYF.

This clonotype has only a few counts. The V gene is TRBV6-1, the J gene TRBJ2-5; 10 positions agree with TRBD2. V lost 6 bases, J lost 2 bases, and 3 bases stayed unmatched. In germline, CDR1 is MNHNS, CDR2 SASEGT. The length of the CDR3 is 14 residues. The CDR3 here is CASRTSGAQETQYF. The DNA of the CDR3 is TGTGCCAGCAGAACTAGCGGGGCACAAGAGACCCAGTACTTC.

The CDR3 sequence: CASSVAGRQGTEAFF. As DNA, the CDR3 is TGTGCCAGCAGCGTTGCAGGGAGACAAGGCACTGAAGCTTTCTTT. V gene TRBV7-8 combines with J gene TRBJ1-1, with D perhaps TRBD1 (5 bases). This CDR3 is 15 amino acids long. Germline V lookup: CDR1 SGHVS, CDR2 FQNEAQ. With 5 bases removed from V and 4 bases from J, the gap between germline ends came to 17 bases.

The rearrangement links TRBV3-1 to TRBJ2-3; D is ambiguous. The CDR3 runs 13 residues. From germline, CDR1 is LGHDT and CDR2 YNNKEL (reference sequence). The ends were cut back, 4 bases at V and 6 bases at J, with 11 bases in the middle. CDR3 in amino acids: CASSPNPPDTQYF. The CDR3 DNA reads TGTGCCAGCAGCCCCAACCCGCCGGATACGCAGTATTTT.

The chain uses TRBV9 and TRBJ2-2, with D perhaps assigned TRBD1 or TRBD2 (5 bases each). The CDR3 is made up of 14 amino acids. CDR1 is SGDLS, CDR2 YYNGEE, per germline. The V gene lost 3 bases and the J gene lost 6 bases, with 12 bases spanning the gap. As DNA, the CDR3 is TGTGCCAGCAGCGAGAGGGGCGAGGCCGGGGAGCTGTTTTTT. This codes for CASSERGEAGELFF. The entire variable domain, with the rest obtained from reference TRBV9 and TRBJ2-2, is as follows: DSGVTQTPKHLITATGQRVTLRCSPRSGDLSVYWYQQSLDQGLQFLIQYYNGEERAKGNILERFSAQQFPDLHSELNLSSLELGDSALYFCASSERGEAGELFFGEGSRLTVL.

This clonotype appeared once. The chain joins TRBV7-9 to TRBJ2-1; TRBD2 matches 12 bases. The J call may be mistaken, given a closer DNA end match to TRBJ2-7. Per germline, CDR1 SEHNR and CDR2 FQNEAQ (reference sequence). This CDR3 has 17 residues. The CDR3 spells CASSPRTSGISYNEQYF. DNA for the CDR3: TGTGCCAGCAGCCCAAGGACTAGCGGGATATCCTACAATGAGCAGTACTTC.

This clonotype was seen a few times. The V gene is TRBV27, the J gene TRBJ2-7; 11 bases are a match to TRBD2. The CDR3 has 16 amino acids. The V gene's germline CDR1 is MNHEY and CDR2 SMNVEV (reference sequence). After removal of 4 bases from V and 6 bases from J, the junction contained 11 bases not matched to a gene. DNA for the CDR3: TGTGCCAGCAGTTGGGCGGCTAGCGGGAGGTTGTCCGAGCAGTACTTC. Protein product: CASSWAASGRLSEQYF.

The chain has TRBV7-3 and TRBJ2-5; possibly TRBD2 for D (7 bases). V lost 4 bases and J 4 bases, leaving 25 bases between the germline ends. Per germline, CDR1 SGHTA and CDR2 FQGTGA. The CDR3 runs 18 residues. The DNA of the CDR3 is TGTGCCAGCAGCTCGCCGGGACATCGACTAGCTTCCCCAGAGACCCAGTACTTC. This translates into CASSSPGHRLASPETQYF.

This clonotype was found a few times. The CDR3 loop reads CSAGTLLMNTEAFF. DNA of the CDR3: TGCAGTGCCGGGACTCTGCTCATGAACACTGAAGCTTTCTTT. The rearrangement links TRBV20-1 to TRBJ1-1; TRBD1 is a possible D gene (5 bases). V was cut by 6 bases and J by 0 bases, with 14 bases left in between. CDR3 length: 14 residues. The germline CDR1 and CDR2 sequences are DFQATT and SNEGSKA (reference sequence).

There are many counts of this clonotype. The chain recombines TRBV20-1 with TRBJ2-1; 13 bases are a match to TRBD2. Germline CDR1 is DFQATT and CDR2 is SNEGSKA (reference sequence). V was clipped by 5 bases and J by 4 bases; unmatched bases: 8. This CDR3 has 16 amino acids. CDR3 in amino acids: CSAPRTSGRIYNEQFF. The CDR3 DNA is TGCAGTGCTCCCCGGACTAGCGGGAGAATTTACAATGAGCAGTTCTTC.